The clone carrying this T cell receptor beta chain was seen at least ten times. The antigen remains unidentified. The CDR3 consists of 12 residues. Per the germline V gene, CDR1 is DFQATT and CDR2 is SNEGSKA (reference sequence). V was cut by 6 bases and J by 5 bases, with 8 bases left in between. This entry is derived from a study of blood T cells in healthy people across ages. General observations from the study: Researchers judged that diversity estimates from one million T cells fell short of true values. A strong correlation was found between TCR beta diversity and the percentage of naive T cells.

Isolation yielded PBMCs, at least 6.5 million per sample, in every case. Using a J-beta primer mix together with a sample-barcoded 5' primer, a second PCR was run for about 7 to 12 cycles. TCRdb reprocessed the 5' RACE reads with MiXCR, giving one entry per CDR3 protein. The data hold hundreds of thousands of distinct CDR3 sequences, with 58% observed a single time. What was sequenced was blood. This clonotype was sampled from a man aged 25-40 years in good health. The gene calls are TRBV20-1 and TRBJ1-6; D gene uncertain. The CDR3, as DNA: TGCAGTGCCGCAGGAGATAATTCACCCCTCCACTTT. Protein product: CSAAGDNSPLHF.